What follows are 25 T cell receptor beta chains derived from one specimen sequenced in a study of cytomegalovirus exposure and HLA in healthy donors. PCR primers comprised 60 Vbeta and 13 Jbeta primers. Libraries were prepared by immunoSEQ multiplex PCR; TCRdb keeps only in-frame clonotypes and omits some of them. This sample has roughly 68,000 clones, with about 66% found just once. Sample: PBMCs. The receptors derive from a man aged 35 to 55 in good health and CMV-seropositive.

CDR3 amino acids: CASSLPRGTGYNEQFF. CDR3 in DNA: TGTGCCAGCAGCTTGCCCCGGGGGACAGGGTATAATGAGCAGTTCTTC. V gene TRBV5-8 combines with J gene TRBJ2-1; 9 nucleotides match TRBD1. The germline V gene has CDR1 SGHTS and CDR2 YDEGEE. The CDR3 runs 16 residues. The V gene end was trimmed by 1 base and the J gene end by 7 bases; junction bases not matched to a gene: 9.

The chain carries TRBV30 and TRBJ1-2; TRBD1 agrees at 10 bases. The CDR3 is made up of 13 amino acids. In germline, CDR1 is GTSNPN, CDR2 SVGIG (reference sequence). The ends lost 5 bases at V and 5 bases at J; junction bases unmatched: 5. Here the CDR3 DNA reads TGTGCCTGGTCAGGGACAGGGGTGTATGGCTACACCTTC. This translates into CAWSGTGVYGYTF.

This chain joins TRBV7-9 and TRBJ1-1; the D gene is possibly TRBD1 (5 bases). Trimming shortened V by 6 bases and J by 1 base, and 12 bases separated the two germline ends. CDR1 and CDR2 from the germline V gene are SEHNR and FQNEAQ (reference sequence). The CDR3 runs to 14 residues. The CDR3 region is CASREGTGNTEAFF. The CDR3 nucleotides are TGTGCCAGCAGGGAGGGGACGGGGAACACTGAAGCTTTCTTT.

CDR3 in DNA: TGTGCCAGCAGGAGAAGCGGGACAGGGCGAGAAGGACGCTATGGCTACACCTTC. Amino acid sequence: CASRRSGTGREGRYGYTF. V is TRBV28 and J is TRBJ1-2; 9 bases map to TRBD1. V shed 6 bases and J 4 bases; nucleotides not matched to a gene: 18. The CDR3 is 18 residues long. Germline V gives CDR1 MDHEN, CDR2 SYDVKM.

This sequence joins TRBV6-5 and TRBJ1-3; TRBD1 is a possible D gene (5 bases). The CDR3 length is 12 residues. The germline gives CDR1 MNHEY, CDR2 SVGAGI. Trimming took 0 bases from V and 9 from J, leaving 6 bases between them. In DNA form, the CDR3 reads TGTGCCAGCAGTTACTCGGGGGGCACCATATATTTT. Its translation: CASSYSGGTIYF.

The rearrangement joins TRBV19 to TRBJ1-2; 8 nucleotides align to TRBD1. The CDR3 covers 15 residues. Germline V gene sequence: CDR1 LNHDA, CDR2 SQIVND (reference sequence). The V and J ends lost 5 bases and 3 bases, in that order; junction bases with no gene match: 8. CDR3: CASSLRTGLDYGYTF. CDR3 bases: TGTGCCAGTAGTCTCCGGACAGGGCTAGACTATGGCTACACCTTC.

V and J are TRBV6-5 and TRBJ2-5; 9 bases are shared with TRBD2. The J call is in doubt because the DNA end fits TRBJ2-7 better. The CDR3 is 14 residues long. Germline values: CDR1 MNHEY, CDR2 SVGAGI. CDR3 sequence reads: CASSYKRGAYEQYF. The CDR3 coding sequence is TGTGCCAGCAGTTACAAGCGGGGGGCCTACGAGCAGTACTTC.

CDR3 residues: CASRSAGGGSPLHF. The CDR3 DNA sequence: TGTGCCAGCCGGAGCGCAGGGGGCGGCTCACCCCTCCACTTT. The rearrangement joins TRBV2 to TRBJ1-6; TRBD1 agrees at 8 bases. Unmatched junction bases numbered 10, after V lost 8 bases and J lost 10 bases. The V gene's germline CDR1 is SNHLY and CDR2 FYNNEI. The CDR3 is 14 amino acids.

The chain employs TRBV7-3 and TRBJ2-1; 13 bases fit TRBD2. The J segment lost 0 bases and the V segment lost 5 bases, leaving 7 bases of the junction unmatched. In germline, CDR1 is SGHTA, CDR2 FQGTGA. This CDR3 region has 18 residues. The CDR3 sequence: CASSLGTSGVNSYNEQFF. CDR3 DNA sequence: TGTGCCAGCAGCCTGGGGACTAGCGGGGTCAACTCCTACAATGAGCAGTTCTTC.

The V call is TRBV5-4, the J call TRBJ2-3, with TRBD1 matching 8 bases. Per germline, CDR1 SGHNT and CDR2 YYREEE (reference sequence). The CDR3 consists of 14 residues. Trimming removed 4 bases from V and 6 bases from J; junction bases left unmatched: 7. The chain's CDR3 is CASSPDRVDDTQYF. In nucleotides, the CDR3 is TGTGCCAGCAGCCCGGACAGGGTTGACGATACGCAGTATTTT.

The rearrangement links TRBV6-1 to TRBJ2-2; TRBD1 matches at 7 bases. Germline CDR1 is MNHNS and CDR2 is SASEGT. The CDR3 runs 15 residues. The junction had 3 bases not matched to a gene; V was cut back by 5 bases and J by 0 bases. CDR3 residues: CASSRQGTNTGELFF. In nucleotides, the CDR3 is TGTGCCAGCAGTCGACAGGGCACGAACACCGGGGAGCTGTTTTTT.

This rearrangement joins TRBV9 to TRBJ1-1; the D gene is possibly TRBD1 (5 bases). There are 15 residues in the CDR3. Germline-derived CDR1 and CDR2 are SGDLS and YYNGEE. The V end lost 0 bases, the J end lost 5 bases, and 14 bases lay between the germline ends. The CDR3 DNA is TGTGCCAGCAGCGTAGTGTTGGGGGGTTGGACTGAAGCTTTCTTT. It encodes CASSVVLGGWTEAFF.

The chain is built from TRBV28 and TRBJ1-1; 7 bases are shared with TRBD1. J gave up 11 bases and V 6 bases, and 9 bases lay outside the gene matches. The CDR3 consists of 12 residues. Per the germline V gene, CDR1 is MDHEN and CDR2 is SYDVKM. The CDR3 region has the DNA TGTGCCAGCAGCGACGACAGGGAGAGGGCTTTCTTT. It translates to CASSDDRERAFF.

The genes are TRBV6-5 and TRBJ2-5; D possibly corresponds to TRBD2 (5 bases). V lost 2 bases to trimming and J lost 4 bases, with 14 bases between them. The CDR3 length is 15 residues. CDR1 is MNHEY, CDR2 SVGAGI, per germline. The CDR3 sequence: CASSYGSAGRETQYF. In nucleotides, the CDR3 is TGTGCCAGCAGTTACGGTAGCGCCGGCCGAGAGACCCAGTACTTC.

This clone was observed once. This rearrangement joins TRBV30 to TRBJ2-5; D not certain. The closer fit of TRBJ2-7 to the DNA end suggests the J call may be wrong. This CDR3 is built from 15 residues. Germline CDR1 reads GTSNPN; CDR2 reads SVGIG (reference sequence). In DNA form, the CDR3 reads TGTGCCTGGAGTGTACCAGGATTTAGTTCCTACGAGCAGTACTTC. This translates into CAWSVPGFSSYEQYF.

CDR3 DNA sequence: TGTGCCAGCAGTCGGACAGCTCCTCATTCACCCCTCCACTTT. Protein product: CASSRTAPHSPLHF. This chain joins TRBV28 and TRBJ1-6, with D perhaps TRBD1 (6 bases). Between the trimmed V and J ends, which lost 5 bases and 8 bases, there was a span of 13 bases. Looked up from germline, CDR1 is MDHEN and CDR2 is SYDVKM. The CDR3 totals 14 residues.

The chain joins TRBV6-1 to TRBJ1-5, with 11 bases aligning to TRBD1. The germline V gene encodes CDR1 MNHNS and CDR2 SASEGT. V shed 6 bases, J shed 1 base, and the junction held 2 bases outside the gene matches. The CDR3 runs 15 residues. This chain's CDR3 is CASSGTGGSNQPQHF. CDR3 nucleotides: TGTGCCAGCAGCGGGACAGGGGGAAGCAATCAGCCCCAGCATTTT.

The chain links TRBV7-2 to TRBJ2-5; 8 bases map to TRBD1. The J call may be in error: the DNA end matches TRBJ2-7 better. CDR1 and CDR2 from the germline V gene are SGHTA and FQGNSA. The CDR3 has 14 residues. CDR3 sequence (DNA): TGTGCCAGCAGCTTACGGTCAGGGGGCGACGAGCAGTACTTC. Translation gives CASSLRSGGDEQYF.

The CDR3 coding sequence is TGTGCCTGGAGTGTACGGGACACCGGCATCGTGTCCCTCCACTTT. Translating gives CAWSVRDTGIVSLHF. The gene calls are TRBV30 and TRBJ1-6; the D gene is possibly TRBD1 (6 bases). V was clipped by 0 bases and J by 14 bases, with 20 bases between them. CDR1 GTSNPN and CDR2 SVGIG come from the germline V gene (reference sequence). The CDR3 loop spans 15 amino acids.

On this clone: A read error may produce the germline difference seen at one junction end. The J gene is TRBJ2-7, the V gene TRBV7-9, with 8 bases matching TRBD2. CDR3 length: 15 amino acids. Germline CDR1 SEHNR, CDR2 FQNEAQ (reference sequence). In nucleotides, the CDR3 is TGTTCCAGCAGCTTCTCCCCGGGGGGGGGCTACGAGCAGTACTTC. Its protein is CSSSFSPGGGYEQYF.

Only a few counts were recorded for this clone. The rearrangement joins TRBV9 to TRBJ2-7; D is ambiguous. Trimming left V 4 bases short and J 5 bases short, with 13 bases between. Per germline, CDR1 SGDLS and CDR2 YYNGEE. The CDR3 contains 13 residues. CDR3 DNA: TGTGCCAGCAGCCCCCCGCAGGATGACGAGCAGTACTTC. Translating gives CASSPPQDDEQYF. The complete variable domain, with remaining parts taken from reference TRBV9 and TRBJ2-7, reads DSGVTQTPKHLITATGQRVTLRCSPRSGDLSVYWYQQSLDQGLQFLIQYYNGEERAKGNILERFSAQQFPDLHSELNLSSLELGDSALYFCASSPPQDDEQYFGPGTRLTVT.

The chain is built from TRBV7-6 and TRBJ2-7; 8 bases are shared with TRBD2. V shed 5 bases, J shed 7 bases, and the junction held 19 bases outside the gene matches. The CDR3 consists of 17 residues. From germline, CDR1 is SGHVS and CDR2 FNYEAQ. Here the CDR3 DNA reads TGTGCCAGCAGCCCCAAGGGGGGCGCGGGGGGCCGGGCAGAGCAGTACTTC. This codes for CASSPKGGAGGRAEQYF.

The chain links TRBV5-6 to TRBJ2-7; D remains ambiguous. Trimming left V 4 bases short and J 3 bases short, with 14 bases between. The CDR3 sequence is 14 residues long. Per the germline V gene, CDR1 is SGHDT and CDR2 is YYEEEE. DNA of the CDR3: TGTGCCAGCAGCCTGGGCCCCAGAAACTACGAGCAGTACTTC. This sequence encodes CASSLGPRNYEQYF.

This clone was observed once. The chain links TRBV30 to TRBJ2-3, with a possible D match to TRBD1 (5 bases). The CDR3 is made up of 17 amino acids. CDR1 and CDR2 (germline): GTSNPN, SVGIG (reference sequence). Trimming took off 0 bases at V and 4 bases at J, with 20 bases between the two ends. Here the CDR3 DNA reads TGTGCCTGGAGTGTACACTGGGGCTCAGCACGGGCAGATACGCAGTATTTT. Residues: CAWSVHWGSARADTQYF.

The CDR3 region is CASSLLAPYNEQFF. Written as DNA, the CDR3 is TGTGCCAGCAGTTTGCTAGCGCCTTACAATGAGCAGTTCTTC. The gene calls are TRBV28 and TRBJ2-1; D possibly corresponds to TRBD2 (6 bases). Between the trimmed V and J ends, which lost 3 bases and 4 bases, there was a span of 10 bases. The germline V gene has CDR1 MDHEN and CDR2 SYDVKM. The CDR3 consists of 14 residues.